This passage covers 13 T cell receptor beta chains from one sample sequenced in a study of blood T cell repertoires in COVID-19. This table comes from immunoSEQ multiplex PCR, and its TCRdb copy is limited to in-frame clones, with some not included. The sample consists of 95,000 or so clones, around 87% of them appearing once. Sequencing input: peripheral blood. All receptors derive from a human donor in a cohort sampled during active COVID-19.

The chain combines TRBV28 with TRBJ2-6, with D tentatively TRBD1 (6 bases). The ends were cut back, 6 bases at V and 1 base at J, with 13 bases in the middle. The CDR3 is made up of 16 amino acids. Germline lookup yields CDR1 MDHEN and CDR2 SYDVKM. In nucleotides, the CDR3 is TGTGCCAGCAGACCCATACAGGGTTCTGGGGCCAACGTCCTGACTTTC. Its translation: CASRPIQGSGANVLTF.

This chain connects TRBV18 to TRBJ1-1; D perhaps matches TRBD1 (5 bases). Germline CDR1 KGHSH, CDR2 LQKENI. The V gene lost 4 bases and the J gene lost 8 bases, with 11 bases spanning the gap. CDR3 size: 12 residues. The CDR3 sequence is CASSRDSGEAFF. The CDR3 region has the DNA TGTGCCAGCTCACGAGACTCAGGGGAAGCTTTCTTT.

The CDR3: CASSEETQGAGEQYF. The CDR3 region has the DNA TGTGCCAGCAGTGAAGAAACGCAGGGGGCTGGCGAGCAGTACTTC. V gene TRBV2 combines with J gene TRBJ2-7, with 8 bases aligning to TRBD1. This CDR3 region has 15 residues. CDR1 and CDR2 (germline): SNHLY, FYNNEI. The V segment lost 1 base and the J segment 6 bases; nucleotides outside the gene matches: 8. The full variable domain, with the rest looked up from reference TRBV2 and TRBJ2-7, is EPEVTQTPSHQVTQMGQEVILRCVPISNHLYFYWYRQILGQKVEFLVSFYNNEISEKSEIFDDQFSVERPDGSNFTLKIRSTKLEDSAMYFCASSEETQGAGEQYFGPGTRLTVT.

V and J are TRBV5-4 and TRBJ2-7; a possible D gene is TRBD2 (5 bases). The CDR3 extends over 13 amino acids. The V gene's germline CDR1 is SGHNT and CDR2 YYREEE (reference sequence). V lost 4 bases and J lost 10, with 18 bases in between. The CDR3 nucleotides are TGTGCCAGCAGCGGGTCGGGAACCCTCTTTCAGTACTTC. The encoded protein is CASSGSGTLFQYF.

This chain uses TRBV12-3 or TRBV12-4 with TRBJ2-1; weak D call: TRBD1 (6 bases). V was pared by 3 bases and J by 8 bases, with 8 bases between. This CDR3 is built from 12 residues. CDR3 nucleotide sequence: TGTGCCAGCAGTTTGACAGGATATGAGCAGTTCTTC. It encodes CASSLTGYEQFF.

The gene calls are TRBV6-5 and TRBJ2-1; TRBD1 agrees at 9 bases. The germline V gene has CDR1 MNHEY and CDR2 SVGAGI. There are 14 residues in the CDR3. V gave up 7 bases and J gave up 3 bases; unmatched junction bases: 4. CDR3 coding DNA: TGTGCCAGCATTCGGGGACAGGGCTACAATGAGCAGTTCTTC. Its protein is CASIRGQGYNEQFF.

The CDR3 DNA is TGTGCCAGCAGCTTAGGAGGGAATAGCAATCAGCCCCAGCATTTT. This gives the protein CASSLGGNSNQPQHF. The V and J genes are TRBV11-2 and TRBJ1-5; D remains unclear. This CDR3 comprises 15 residues. The ends were cut back, 1 base at V and 0 bases at J, with 7 bases in the middle. The germline CDR1 and CDR2 sequences are SGHAT and FQNNGV.

This chain joins TRBV12-3 or TRBV12-4 and TRBJ1-1, with 9 positions matching TRBD1. Trimming took 7 bases from V and 10 from J; bases not matched to a gene: 10. The CDR3 totals 13 residues. The CDR3 sequence is CASKIVGQGPAFF. DNA for the CDR3: TGTGCCAGCAAGATCGTAGGACAGGGGCCAGCTTTCTTT.

This chain uses TRBV3-1 (or the pseudogene TRBV3-2) with TRBJ2-1; TRBD2 matches at 10 bases. The CDR3 totals 16 residues. CDR1 LGHDT and CDR2 YNNKEL come from the germline V gene (reference sequence). Trimming cost V 5 bases and J 3 bases; bases outside gene matches: 7. This CDR3 reads CASSDPGLALYNEQFF. The CDR3 nucleotides read TGTGCCAGCAGCGACCCGGGACTAGCGCTCTACAATGAGCAGTTCTTC.

V gene TRBV9 combines with J gene TRBJ1-2; D is unresolved. This CDR3 spans 14 amino acids. With 0 bases removed from V and 7 bases from J, the gap between germline ends came to 13 bases. Germline loops: CDR1 SGDLS, CDR2 YYNGEE. As DNA, the CDR3 is TGTGCCAGCAGCGTAGAAGACCCAGGCCTTGGCTACACCTTC. It translates to CASSVEDPGLGYTF.

The J gene is TRBJ2-5, the V gene TRBV3-1 (or the pseudogene TRBV3-2); 7 bases are a match to TRBD2. J was trimmed by 2 bases and V by 1 base; bases with no gene match: 7. The CDR3 sequence is 16 residues long. Looked up from germline, CDR1 is LGHDT and CDR2 is YNNKEL (reference sequence). CDR3: CASSQVSGTTQETQYF. The CDR3 bases are TGTGCCAGCAGCCAAGTCTCCGGGACTACACAAGAGACCCAGTACTTC.

V is TRBV27 and J is TRBJ2-7, with 8 bases matching TRBD2. This CDR3 is 14 amino acids long. In germline, CDR1 is MNHEY, CDR2 SMNVEV (reference sequence). The J segment lost 3 bases and the V segment lost 2 bases, leaving 3 bases of the junction unmatched. The CDR3 spells CASSLAGGDYEQYF. CDR3 bases: TGTGCCAGCAGTTTAGCGGGGGGTGACTACGAGCAGTACTTC.

J is TRBJ1-5 and V is TRBV10-3; a weak D match, TRBD1 (5 bases). CDR3 length: 15 residues. Germline lookup yields CDR1 ENHRY and CDR2 SYGVKD. V was trimmed by 1 base and J by 4 bases, leaving 11 bases between them. The CDR3 sequence is CAISELGLRNQPQHF. For the CDR3, the DNA is TGTGCCATCAGTGAGTTGGGGCTGCGAAATCAGCCCCAGCATTTT.